The rows below give T cell receptor beta chains drawn from one sample of a study of T cell repertoires in cytomegalovirus infection. Via MiXCR, TCRdb re-called the reads, giving one row per CDR3 protein. The sample contains around 25,000 distinct CDR3 sequences, 20% to 25% of which appear only once. Which antigens these TCRs recognize remains unknown. The source material was CD8+ T cells from cultured PBMCs, sampled from culture after CMV antigen stimulation. The receptors were sampled from a human donor in good health (CMV status not recorded). Some clones in this sample may be carry-over from other donors' samples. Each CDR3 is given with its conserved first and last residue. The D gene is left open where the match is weak. Only some rows state a clone size, as once, few, many or a class for expanded clones.

clone_size j_call v_call d_call cdr3_nt cdr3_aa
. TRBJ1-1 TRBV28 . TGTGCCAGCAGGCTGAGGGGGGCGAACACTGAAGCTTTCTTT CASRLRGANTEAFF
. TRBJ2-2 TRBV2 . TGTGCCAGCAGTGAAGACGGAGGGGGGCCCGGGGAGCTGTTTTTT CASSEDGGGPGELFF
. TRBJ2-1 TRBV7-9 . TGTGCCAGCAGCTTAGAGGATTGGAATGAGCAGTTCTTC CASSLEDWNEQFF
many TRBJ2-1 TRBV7-2 TRBD2 TGTGCCAGCAGATTAGCGGGCAGCTCCTACAATGAGCAGTTCTTC CASRLAGSSYNEQFF
. TRBJ1-3 TRBV9 . TGTGCCAGCAGCGTAGGTTCTGGGACGGGAAACACCATATATTTT CASSVGSGTGNTIYF
. TRBJ2-5 TRBV2 TRBD2 TGTGCCAGCAGTGAGTGGCCTAGCGGGGGGACCTTCCAAGAGACCCAGTACTTC CASSEWPSGGTFQETQYF
. TRBJ2-1 TRBV4-3 TRBD2 TGCGCCAGCAGCCAAGCCCTAGCGGGGGGTTACAATGAGCAGTTCTTC CASSQALAGGYNEQFF
. TRBJ2-1 TRBV19 . TGTGCCAGTAGTATCCGTGATAGCGGTCGCAGTGAGCAGTTCTTC CASSIRDSGRSEQFF
many TRBJ2-7 TRBV7-2 TRBD1 TGTGCCAGCAGCTACACCGCAGGGGGTGCGACGTACGAGCAGTACTTC CASSYTAGGATYEQYF
. TRBJ2-3 TRBV2 . TGTGCCAGCAGTCTCCCCCAGCGGAGCACAGATACGCAGTATTTT CASSLPQRSTDTQYF
few TRBJ2-4 TRBV20-1 TRBD2 TGCAGTGCTAGACCTGTAGCGGGGGGATCGAACATTCAGTACTTC CSARPVAGGSNIQYF
few TRBJ2-7 TRBV15 . TGTGCCACCAGCAGCACAGGGCACGAGCAGTACTTC CATSSTGHEQYF
few TRBJ2-2 TRBV10-3 TRBD2 TGTGCCATCAGTGAGTCGGGGACTAGAAGTGACCGTGGGGAGCTGTTTTTT CAISESGTRSDRGELFF
. TRBJ1-1 TRBV4-1 TRBD1 TGCGCCAGCAGCTTTACAGGGGGCACTGAAGCTTTCTTT CASSFTGGTEAFF
few TRBJ2-6 TRBV19 . TGTGCCAGTAGTCCCTCACAGGGTTCTGGGGCCAACGTCCTGACTTTC CASSPSQGSGANVLTF
once TRBJ1-1 TRBV5-1 . TGCGCCAGCAGCTGGGGCAGACAGCCCCTAGACTTT CASSWGRQPLDF
many TRBJ1-5 TRBV28 TRBD1 TGTGCCAGCAGTTCGCTCCAGGGGGATCAGCCCCAGCATTTT CASSSLQGDQPQHF
. TRBJ2-1 TRBV6-6 TRBD2 TGTGCCAGCAGTTACGGCGGGGGGGCCCTCGATGAGCAGTTCTTC CASSYGGGALDEQFF
many TRBJ2-5 TRBV28 . TGTGCCAGCAGTGCACCTCCGGGGGGCCGAACCTTTTTGATTGAGACCCAGTACTTC CASSAPPGGRTFLIETQYF
many TRBJ2-3 TRBV7-2 . TGTGCCAGCAGCTTCTATTCCCTGGTCCGTAGACCTAGCACAGATACGCAGTATTTT CASSFYSLVRRPSTDTQYF
many TRBJ2-2 TRBV7-8 TRBD2 TGTGCCAGCAGCTTAGATGGGGGGGGAAACACCGGGGAGCTGTTTTTT CASSLDGGGNTGELFF